Shown below are 25 T cell receptor beta chains from a single sample sequenced in a study of T-cell memory formation after mild COVID-19. Using its own MiXCR run on the 5' RACE reads, TCRdb lists one record per CDR3 protein. The sample contains about 250,000 distinct CDR3 sequences, 15% of which appear only once. The sequencing input was PBMCs or a T cell subset sorted from them (not recorded which). All receptors derive from an adult woman who had mild COVID-19 (a few samples of this study predate the infection). Cell type and time point are not known.

The chain has TRBV5-4 and TRBJ1-2; 8 bases map to TRBD1. The CDR3 totals 15 residues. J lost 3 bases, V lost 2 bases, and 6 bases had no gene match. The germline gives CDR1 SGHNT, CDR2 YYREEE (reference sequence). CDR3 residues: CASSLWGQEDYGYTF. CDR3 bases: TGTGCCAGCAGCTTATGGGGACAGGAGGACTATGGCTACACCTTC.

This sequence joins TRBV2 and TRBJ2-3; 8 bases agree with TRBD1. CDR1 is SNHLY, CDR2 FYNNEI, per germline. V shed 9 bases and J 0 bases; nucleotides not matched to a gene: 5. The CDR3 contains 14 residues. Here the CDR3 reads CARGRDRSTDTQYF. CDR3 nucleotide sequence: TGTGCCAGAGGCCGGGACAGGAGCACAGATACGCAGTATTTT.

The rearrangement uses TRBV29-1 and TRBJ1-1; D is unclear. V lost 3 bases and J lost 7, with 12 bases in between. This CDR3 has 12 residues. CDR1 and CDR2 (germline): SQVTM, ANQGSEA. The CDR3 DNA reads as TGCAGCGTTGATTCTATTGCCAATGAAGCTTTCTTT. The encoded protein is CSVDSIANEAFF.

The chain employs TRBV6-2 or TRBV6-3 and TRBJ2-3, with 9 bases matching TRBD2. Germline assignment: CDR1 MNHEY and CDR2 SVGEGT. With V trimmed by 8 bases and J by 3 bases, 6 bases remained unmatched. There are 14 residues in the CDR3. Written as DNA, the CDR3 is TGTGCCAGCGGGCGGGAGGGCCCTACAGATACGCAGTATTTT. This encodes CASGREGPTDTQYF.

This clonotype appeared a few times. V gene TRBV7-2 combines with J gene TRBJ2-5; the D gene is possibly TRBD1 (7 bases). Looked up from germline, CDR1 is SGHTA and CDR2 is FQGNSA. Trimming removed 5 bases at V and 5 bases at J, with 12 bases between. The CDR3 contains 13 residues. CDR3 DNA sequence: TGTGCCAGCAGCACCTCAGGGGGGGAGACCCAGTACTTC. This sequence encodes CASSTSGGETQYF.

This sequence joins TRBV6-6 and TRBJ2-3; the match to TRBD2 covers 11 bases. This CDR3 has 16 amino acids. The V segment lost 3 bases and the J segment 1 base; nucleotides outside the gene matches: 3. The germline gives CDR1 MNHNY, CDR2 SVGAGI (reference sequence). Here the CDR3 reads CASSYRLAGRTDTQYF. CDR3 DNA sequence: TGTGCCAGCAGTTATAGACTAGCGGGGCGCACAGATACGCAGTATTTT.

V is TRBV28 and J is TRBJ1-2; D unresolved. CDR3 length: 18 amino acids. Trimming cost V 5 bases and J 0 bases, with 22 bases left between them. Germline V lookup: CDR1 MDHEN, CDR2 SYDVKM. CDR3 sequence: CASSPPSGLFGTNYGYTF. In DNA, the CDR3 is TGTGCCAGCAGTCCCCCGTCCGGCTTGTTCGGGACTAACTATGGCTACACCTTC.

This clonotype was observed a handful of times. The CDR3 loop is CASSRRVGTEAFF. The CDR3 DNA reads as TGTGCCAGCAGCCGAAGGGTGGGCACTGAAGCTTTCTTT. The chain employs TRBV7-2 and TRBJ1-1; D unclear. Germline CDR1 is SGHTA and CDR2 is FQGNSA. This CDR3 has 13 amino acids. With 5 bases removed from V and 4 bases from J, the gap between germline ends came to 11 bases. The variable domain in full, completed from reference TRBV7-2 and TRBJ1-1, reads GAGVSQSPSNKVTEKGKDVELRCDPISGHTALYWYRQSLGQGLEFLIYFQGNSAPDKSGLPSDRFSAERTGGSVSTLTIQRTQQEDSAVYLCASSRRVGTEAFFGQGTRLTVV.

This clonotype was seen a handful of times. The chain is built from TRBV3-1 and TRBJ1-1, with TRBD1 identical over 7 bases. Trimming at V came to 5 bases and at J to 2 bases, leaving 5 bases not matched to a gene. There are 14 residues in the CDR3. The germline gives CDR1 LGHDT, CDR2 YNNKEL (reference sequence). CDR3 sequence (DNA): TGTGCCAGCAGCTACCGGGACAGCAACACTGAAGCTTTCTTT. The encoded protein is CASSYRDSNTEAFF.

The chain carries TRBV6-4 and TRBJ2-7; D call uncertain. The ends were cut back, 2 bases at V and 13 bases at J, with 12 bases in the middle. This CDR3 is built from 11 residues. Germline-derived CDR1 and CDR2 are MRHNA and SNTAGT. CDR3 sequence reads: CASSDPRPLYF. The CDR3 DNA reads as TGTGCCAGCAGTGACCCCAGGCCCCTCTACTTC.

This clonotype has only a few counts. The chain uses TRBV5-6 and TRBJ1-5; possibly TRBD1 for D (5 bases). The length of the CDR3 is 16 residues. The germline V and J ends were trimmed by 1 base and 3 bases, with 14 bases remaining between them. Germline values: CDR1 SGHDT, CDR2 YYEEEE. In DNA, the CDR3 is TGTGCCAGCAGCTTGTTGGGGGAGTCTAACAATCAGCCCCAGCATTTT. This gives the protein CASSLLGESNNQPQHF.

The rearrangement links TRBV6-2 or TRBV6-3 to TRBJ1-1, with TRBD1 matching over 9 bases. The CDR3 extends over 15 amino acids. CDR1 and CDR2 from the germline V gene are MNHEY and SVGEGT. J lost 5 bases, V lost 6 bases, and 10 bases had no gene match. This CDR3 reads CASRPNTGGRTEAFF. CDR3 in DNA: TGTGCCAGCAGGCCAAACACAGGGGGCAGGACTGAAGCTTTCTTT.

The chain couples TRBV24-1 to TRBJ2-1; D could derive from TRBD1 or TRBD2 (5 bases each). The CDR3 loop spans 17 amino acids. In germline, CDR1 is KGHDR, CDR2 SFDVKD. The germline V and J ends were trimmed by 0 bases and 0 bases, with 11 bases remaining between them. In DNA form, the CDR3 reads TGTGCCACCAGTGATTTGGGGGGACCCTACTCCTACAATGAGCAGTTCTTC. Translating it yields CATSDLGGPYSYNEQFF.

This clonotype was seen only a few times. This chain connects TRBV29-1 to TRBJ1-2, with TRBD1 as a possible D gene (6 bases). Germline CDR1 SQVTM, CDR2 ANQGSEA. V was shortened by 5 bases and J by 6 bases, with 16 bases between the two germline ends. CDR3 length: 13 amino acids. The CDR3 DNA reads TGCAGCGTTTTAGGGGGTCAGGGAAATGGCTACACCTTC. This sequence encodes CSVLGGQGNGYTF.

The table lists this clonotype with a few counts. The chain employs TRBV12-3 or TRBV12-4 and TRBJ2-2; 7 positions match TRBD2. The CDR3 runs 15 residues. J gave up 1 base and V 6 bases, and 5 bases lay outside the gene matches. The CDR3 nucleotides are TGTGCCAGCAGGGAAGTAGCGGGGAACACCGGGGAGCTGTTTTTT. Translating it yields CASREVAGNTGELFF.

V gene TRBV11-3 combines with J gene TRBJ1-1, with D perhaps matching TRBD1 (5 bases). CDR3 length equals 14 residues. Germline CDR1 and CDR2: SGHNT and YENEEA. Trimming took off 4 bases at V and 5 bases at J, with 14 bases between the two ends. CDR3 coding DNA: TGTGCCAGCAGCTCTCGGGGGTCGGGGACTGAAGCTTTCTTT. Protein sequence: CASSSRGSGTEAFF.

The chain uses TRBV24-1 and TRBJ2-2, with 9 bases lining up with TRBD1. The J segment lost 6 bases and the V segment lost 6 bases, leaving 10 bases of the junction unmatched. CDR1 KGHDR and CDR2 SFDVKD come from the germline V gene. The CDR3 spans 16 residues. The CDR3 spells CATSTPGTGQPGELFF. The CDR3 DNA reads as TGTGCCACCAGTACTCCCGGGACAGGGCAACCCGGGGAGCTGTTTTTT.

V usage is TRBV3-1 and J usage is TRBJ2-1; 8 bases align to TRBD2. With 10 bases clipped from V and 9 bases from J, the junction kept 5 bases outside the gene matches. Germline V CDR1 and CDR2: LGHDT, YNNKEL (reference sequence). The CDR3 is 11 amino acids. The CDR3 nucleotides are TGTGCCACCGGGAGGGGTGGTGAGCAGTTCTTC. Its protein product is CATGRGGEQFF.

This clonotype was counted only a few times. The chain has TRBV4-3 and TRBJ2-1; 13 bases are a match to TRBD2. Germline trimming cut 3 bases from V and 7 bases from J; bases unmatched to any gene: 3. Germline V gene data show CDR1 as LGHNA and CDR2 as YSLEER. The CDR3 is made up of 15 amino acids. CDR3 residues: CASSQRTSGGNEQFF. DNA of the CDR3: TGCGCCAGCAGCCAGCGGACTAGCGGGGGTAATGAGCAGTTCTTC.

The chain is built from TRBV7-3 and TRBJ2-1, with 9 bases lining up with TRBD2. Germline V gene data show CDR1 as SGHTA and CDR2 as FQGTGA. The trim removed 4 bases at V and 5 bases at J, leaving 15 bases unmatched. The length of the CDR3 is 18 residues. In nucleotides, the CDR3 is TGTGCCAGCAGCTCCGCCCCTCTGCGGGGGGGCTACCACAATGAGCAGTTCTTC. Encoded protein: CASSSAPLRGGYHNEQFF.

This clonotype came up a few times. The chain recombines TRBV20-1 with TRBJ1-5; D remains unclear. The germline CDR1 and CDR2 sequences are DFQATT and SNEGSKA (reference sequence). CDR3 length equals 13 residues. V lost 7 bases, J lost 0 bases, and 10 bases lay in between. The CDR3, as DNA: TGCAGTGTCAACGGCCATAGCAATCAGCCCCAGCATTTT. Translating it yields CSVNGHSNQPQHF.

This clonotype was seen a few times. The chain has TRBV20-1 and TRBJ2-1; 14 bases are a match to TRBD2. J was trimmed by 9 bases and V by 5 bases; bases with no gene match: 9. Germline CDR1 DFQATT, CDR2 SNEGSKA (reference sequence). The CDR3 consists of 15 residues. The CDR3 loop reads CSALPTSGRVGEQFF. Here the CDR3 DNA reads TGCAGTGCTTTGCCGACTAGCGGGAGGGTCGGTGAGCAGTTCTTC.

The gene calls are TRBV9 and TRBJ1-1; 7 positions agree with TRBD1. V shed 0 bases and J 2 bases; nucleotides not matched to a gene: 7. The CDR3 length is 16 residues. Looked up from germline, CDR1 is SGDLS and CDR2 is YYNGEE. The DNA of the CDR3 is TGTGCCAGCAGCGTAGGTAGGGCAGGGGGTAACACTGAAGCTTTCTTT. Its protein is CASSVGRAGGNTEAFF.

This clonotype turned up a few times. This chain connects TRBV28 to TRBJ2-7; D not resolved. V was shortened by 6 bases and J by 2 bases, with 17 bases between the two germline ends. CDR3 length equals 15 residues. Germline V gives CDR1 MDHEN, CDR2 SYDVKM. This CDR3 is CASRKGWITTYEQYF. The CDR3 bases are TGTGCCAGCAGAAAAGGATGGATCACGACCTACGAGCAGTACTTC.

This clonotype has ten or more counts. The chain recombines TRBV7-8 with TRBJ2-1; D not resolved. The CDR3 has 11 amino acids. Trimming removed 3 bases at V and 9 bases at J, with 6 bases between. The germline CDR1 and CDR2 sequences are SGHVS and FQNEAQ. CDR3 sequence reads: CASSFSGEQFF. The CDR3 DNA follows: TGTGCCAGCAGCTTTAGTGGTGAGCAGTTCTTC.